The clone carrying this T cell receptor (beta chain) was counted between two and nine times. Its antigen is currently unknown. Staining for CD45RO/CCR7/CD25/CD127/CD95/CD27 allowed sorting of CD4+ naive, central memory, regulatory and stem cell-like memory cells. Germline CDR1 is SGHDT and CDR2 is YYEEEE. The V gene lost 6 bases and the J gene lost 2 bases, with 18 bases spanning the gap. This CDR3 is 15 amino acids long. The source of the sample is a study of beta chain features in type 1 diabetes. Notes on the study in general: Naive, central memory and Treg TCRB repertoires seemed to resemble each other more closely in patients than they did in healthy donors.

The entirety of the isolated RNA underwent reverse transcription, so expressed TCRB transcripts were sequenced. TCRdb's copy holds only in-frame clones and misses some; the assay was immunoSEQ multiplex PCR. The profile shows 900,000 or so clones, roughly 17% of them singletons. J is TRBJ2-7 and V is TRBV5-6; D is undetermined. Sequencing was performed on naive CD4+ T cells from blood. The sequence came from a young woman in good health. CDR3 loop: CASTLFGLITYEQYF. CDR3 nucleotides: TGTGCCAGCACACTTTTTGGCCTTATCACCTACGAGCAGTACTTC.